The 22 T cell receptor beta chains below all came from one sample that was sequenced in a study of blood T cell repertoires in COVID-19. Generated by immunoSEQ multiplex PCR, the TCRdb table keeps only in-frame clones and is missing some. The repertoire holds approximately 250,000 clones, with around 84% as singletons. The sequencing sample was made of peripheral blood. The source is a man in his sixties with acute or convalescent COVID-19.

The CDR3 DNA reads as TGTGCCAGCAGCTCCGGCGACAGGAATCAGCCCCAGCATTTT. It specifies CASSSGDRNQPQHF. This chain links TRBV13 with TRBJ1-5; TRBD1 is a possible D gene (6 bases). The CDR3 runs 14 residues. V lost 4 bases and J 4 bases, leaving 11 bases between the germline ends. Germline V gene data show CDR1 as PRHDT and CDR2 as FYEKMQ (reference sequence).

This clone was recorded once. The rearrangement uses TRBV5-1 and TRBJ2-2, with a weak D call TRBD2 (6 bases). The ends were cut back, 3 bases at V and 0 bases at J, with 12 bases in the middle. There are 16 residues in the CDR3. Germline lookup yields CDR1 SGHRS and CDR2 YFSETQ. The CDR3 here is CASSWGSGSNTGELFF. CDR3 bases: TGCGCCAGCAGCTGGGGTAGCGGTTCGAACACCGGGGAGCTGTTTTTT.

V is TRBV9 and J is TRBJ2-1, with a possible D match to TRBD1 (6 bases). The CDR3 runs 17 residues. Trimming removed 4 bases at V and 0 bases at J, with 17 bases between. CDR1 and CDR2 (germline): SGDLS, YYNGEE. CDR3 DNA sequence: TGTGCCAGCAGCACTCCCCCCGACAGGAGCTCCTACAATGAGCAGTTCTTC. As protein: CASSTPPDRSSYNEQFF. Looking up the rest from reference TRBV9 and TRBJ2-1 gives the full variable domain: DSGVTQTPKHLITATGQRVTLRCSPRSGDLSVYWYQQSLDQGLQFLIQYYNGEERAKGNILERFSAQQFPDLHSELNLSSLELGDSALYFCASSTPPDRSSYNEQFFGPGTRLTVL.

This clone was seen a handful of times. This sequence joins TRBV5-1 and TRBJ2-2, with 8 bases fitting TRBD1. The V gene's germline CDR1 is SGHRS and CDR2 YFSETQ. This CDR3 region has 15 residues. The J segment lost 1 base and the V segment lost 5 bases, leaving 4 bases of the junction unmatched. The CDR3 loop reads CASRPGQVNTGELFF. The CDR3 DNA reads TGCGCCAGCAGGCCGGGACAGGTGAACACCGGGGAGCTGTTTTTT. The full variable domain, in which reference TRBV5-1 and TRBJ2-2 provide the parts outside the CDR3, is KAGVTQTPRYLIKTRGQQVTLSCSPISGHRSVSWYQQTPGQGLQFLFEYFSETQRNKGNFPGRFSGRQFSNSRSEMNVSTLELGDSALYLCASRPGQVNTGELFFGEGSRLTVL.

The sample holds one count of this clone. This chain links TRBV5-1 with TRBJ2-1; D may be TRBD2 (5 bases). The CDR3 consists of 13 residues. V gave up 5 bases and J gave up 6 bases, with 12 bases separating them. Germline values: CDR1 SGHRS, CDR2 YFSETQ. The DNA for the CDR3 is TGCGCCAGCAGACTGACTACGGGCAATGAGCAGTTCTTC. Translating it yields CASRLTTGNEQFF.

The CDR3 region has the DNA TGTGCCAGTAGTATTGAAATTTTACAGGGGGCGACTGGCTACACCTTC. The encoded protein is CASSIEILQGATGYTF. The chain joins TRBV19 to TRBJ1-2, with 9 bases matching TRBD1. CDR3 length: 16 residues. Trimming took 3 bases from V and 7 from J; bases not matched to a gene: 12. Germline CDR1 and CDR2: LNHDA and SQIVND (reference sequence).

The chain joins TRBV5-1 to TRBJ2-1; TRBD2 matches 9 bases. The germline gives CDR1 SGHRS, CDR2 YFSETQ. J lost 9 bases, V lost 0 bases, and 7 bases had no gene match. CDR3 length: 15 amino acids. The CDR3 sequence is CASSLGVAGVGEQFF. CDR3 DNA sequence: TGCGCCAGCAGCTTGGGGGTAGCGGGAGTTGGTGAGCAGTTCTTC.

V is TRBV28 and J is TRBJ2-2; 7 positions agree with TRBD1. The V gene end was trimmed by 6 bases and the J gene end by 8 bases; junction bases not matched to a gene: 3. This CDR3 has 12 residues. Germline-derived CDR1 and CDR2 are MDHEN and SYDVKM. For the CDR3, the DNA is TGTGCCAGCAGACTCAGGGGGGGGGAGCTGTTTTTT. Residues: CASRLRGGELFF.

The rearrangement links TRBV12-3 or TRBV12-4 to TRBJ2-1, with D uncertain. This CDR3 spans 12 amino acids. V dropped 6 bases and J dropped 3 bases, with 6 bases sitting between them. The CDR3 sequence: CASSPNYNEQFF. CDR3 DNA sequence: TGTGCCAGCAGCCCCAACTACAATGAGCAGTTCTTC.

The chain couples TRBV7-8 to TRBJ2-7, with 13 bases fitting TRBD2. V lost 2 bases, J lost 10 bases, and 8 bases stayed unmatched. This CDR3 is built from 15 residues. CDR1 is SGHVS, CDR2 FQNEAQ, per germline. The CDR3 region has the DNA TGTGCCAGCAGCTTAAGGACTAGCGGGAGTCAGGAACAGTACTTC. The encoded protein is CASSLRTSGSQEQYF.

The chain links TRBV7-8 to TRBJ2-3; 7 positions agree with TRBD1. V lost 5 bases and J lost 3; bases outside the gene matches: 14. CDR1 is SGHVS, CDR2 FQNEAQ, per germline. There are 17 residues in the CDR3. The CDR3 DNA is TGTGCCAGCAGCGCAGCCCCGACAGGGTATGGGACAGATACGCAGTATTTT. Its protein is CASSAAPTGYGTDTQYF.

The rearrangement links TRBV5-5 to TRBJ1-2, with 10 nucleotides matching TRBD1. The CDR3 totals 18 residues. The germline gives CDR1 SGHKS, CDR2 YYEKEE (reference sequence). The V and J ends lost 0 bases and 7 bases, in that order; junction bases with no gene match: 15. The CDR3 spells CASSLATGGEIRRGGYTF. The CDR3 DNA sequence: TGTGCCAGCAGCTTGGCGACAGGGGGCGAGATTCGAAGGGGTGGCTACACCTTC.

This clone was picked up a small number of times. J is TRBJ1-5 and V is TRBV7-9; perhaps TRBD1 as D (6 bases). CDR3 length: 13 residues. Trimming left V 5 bases short and J 6 bases short, with 11 bases between. Germline CDR1 reads SEHNR; CDR2 reads FQNEAQ (reference sequence). DNA of the CDR3: TGTGCCAGCAGCCCAGGGGAGGGTCAGCCCCAGCATTTT. Amino acid sequence: CASSPGEGQPQHF.

The CDR3 DNA reads as TGTGCCAGCAGTGAGAGACAGGGGCGGAACACTGAAGCTTTCTTT. Its translation is CASSERQGRNTEAFF. The J gene is TRBJ1-1, the V gene TRBV2; the match to TRBD1 covers 8 bases. The length of the CDR3 is 15 residues. V shed 3 bases and J 1 base; nucleotides not matched to a gene: 4. Germline values: CDR1 SNHLY, CDR2 FYNNEI.

The CDR3: CASQQPYYNEQFF. The CDR3 coding sequence is TGTGCCAGCCAACAGCCTTACTACAATGAGCAGTTCTTC. The V call is TRBV6-5, the J call TRBJ2-1; D remains ambiguous. The CDR3 covers 13 residues. The germline V and J ends were trimmed by 8 bases and 3 bases, with 11 bases remaining between them. In germline, CDR1 is MNHEY, CDR2 SVGAGI.

This clone was found once. V usage is TRBV12-3 or TRBV12-4 and J usage is TRBJ2-2; D may be TRBD1 (6 bases). V shed 5 bases and J shed 5 bases, with 9 bases lying between them. CDR3 length: 13 residues. This CDR3 is CASSPGVTGELFF. The CDR3 coding sequence is TGTGCCAGCAGTCCAGGGGTTACCGGGGAGCTGTTTTTT.

The chain carries TRBV18 and TRBJ2-5; the D is unclear. V lost 6 bases to trimming and J lost 1 base, with 9 bases between them. There are 13 residues in the CDR3. CDR1 is KGHSH, CDR2 LQKENI, per germline. The CDR3 is CASSRFSQETQYF. The CDR3 nucleotides read TGTGCCAGCTCGAGGTTTTCCCAAGAGACCCAGTACTTC.

V and J are TRBV18 and TRBJ1-1; possible D gene TRBD1, 6 bases. The V and J ends lost 4 bases and 1 base respectively, with 16 bases between them. Germline V gene data show CDR1 as KGHSH and CDR2 as LQKENI. The CDR3 spans 16 residues. This CDR3 is CASSLLIQGRNTEAFF. In DNA, the CDR3 is TGTGCCAGCTCACTTCTTATACAGGGTAGGAACACTGAAGCTTTCTTT.

The table lists this clone with a few counts. This chain connects TRBV28 to TRBJ2-3, with D unresolved. The CDR3 totals 12 residues. Trimming pared 3 bases from V and 8 bases from J, leaving 9 bases between. In germline, CDR1 is MDHEN, CDR2 SYDVKM. The CDR3 DNA sequence: TGTGCCAGCAGTTTTGTCGGGTCTACGCAGTATTTT. Amino acids: CASSFVGSTQYF.

This rearrangement joins TRBV14 to TRBJ2-7; 13 bases fit TRBD2. From germline, CDR1 is SGHDN and CDR2 FVKESK. The length of the CDR3 is 17 residues. V dropped 2 bases and J dropped 7; count of bases not matched to a gene: 11. CDR3 in DNA: TGTGCCAGCAGCCAAAGGACTAGCGGGAGAGGCCCACGGGAGCAGTACTTC. Protein sequence: CASSQRTSGRGPREQYF.

The CDR3 nucleotides are TGTGCCAGCAGCCCGCGGACAGGGGGCTTCACTGAAGCTTTCTTT. Protein sequence: CASSPRTGGFTEAFF. J is TRBJ1-1 and V is TRBV3-1 (or the pseudogene TRBV3-2); 11 nucleotides line up with TRBD1. CDR1 is LGHDT, CDR2 YNNKEL, per germline (reference sequence). The CDR3 consists of 15 residues. The ends lost 4 bases at V and 4 bases at J; junction bases unmatched: 5.

The J gene is TRBJ2-3, the V gene TRBV18, with 10 bases matching TRBD2. Germline CDR1 KGHSH, CDR2 LQKENI. The CDR3 spans 17 residues. The J segment lost 4 bases and the V segment lost 0 bases, leaving 7 bases of the junction unmatched. The CDR3 reads CASSPPLLAGESDTQYF. The DNA for the CDR3 is TGTGCCAGCTCACCACCGTTGCTAGCGGGAGAATCAGATACGCAGTATTTT.